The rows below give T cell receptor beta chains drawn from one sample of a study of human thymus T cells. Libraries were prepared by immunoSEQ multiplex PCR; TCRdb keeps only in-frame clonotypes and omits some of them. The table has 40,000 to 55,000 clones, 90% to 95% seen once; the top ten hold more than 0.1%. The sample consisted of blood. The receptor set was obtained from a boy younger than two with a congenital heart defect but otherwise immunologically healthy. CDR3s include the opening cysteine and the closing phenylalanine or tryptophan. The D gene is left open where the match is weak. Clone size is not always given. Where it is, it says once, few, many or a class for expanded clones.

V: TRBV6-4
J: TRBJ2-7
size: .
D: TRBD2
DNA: TGTGCCAGCAGTGACCCAGCGAGGACTAGCTACAACCCGACCTCCTACGAGCAGTACTTC
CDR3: CASSDPARTSYNPTSYEQYF

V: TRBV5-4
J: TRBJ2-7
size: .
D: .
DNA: TGTGCCAGCAGCTTGGACCCGATCTACGAGCAGTACTTC
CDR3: CASSLDPIYEQYF

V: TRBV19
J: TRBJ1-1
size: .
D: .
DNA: TGTGCCAGTGCCCCTTCTGATAGGGGGGGAGCTTTCTTT
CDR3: CASAPSDRGGAFF

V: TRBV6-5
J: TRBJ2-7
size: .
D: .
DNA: TGTGCCAGAGAGTTGGGGACGCGAGTCTACGAGCAGTACTTC
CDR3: CARELGTRVYEQYF

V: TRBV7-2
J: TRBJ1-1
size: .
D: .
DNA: TGTGCCAGCAGCTCCCAGGGCAACACTGAAGCTTTCTTT
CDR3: CASSSQGNTEAFF

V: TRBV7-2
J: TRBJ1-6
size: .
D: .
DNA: TGTGCCAGCAGCCCCTCGGCAGGGCGATATTCACCCCTCCACTTT
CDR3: CASSPSAGRYSPLHF

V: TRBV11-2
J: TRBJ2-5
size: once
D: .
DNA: TGTGCCAGCAGCCCACAAGAGACCCAGTACTTC
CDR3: CASSPQETQYF

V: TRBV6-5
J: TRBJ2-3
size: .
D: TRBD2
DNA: TGTGCCAGCAGTTATTGGCGGGGGGACACAGATACGCAGTATTTT
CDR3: CASSYWRGDTDTQYF

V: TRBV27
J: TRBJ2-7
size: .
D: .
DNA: TGTGCCAGCAGTAGGACAGTCTCCTACGAGCAGTACTTC
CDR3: CASSRTVSYEQYF

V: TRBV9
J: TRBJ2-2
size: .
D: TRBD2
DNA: TGTGCCAGCAGCGTAGAGCAGGGACTAGCGGGGGCCTCGAGCACCGGGGAGCTGTTTTTT
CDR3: CASSVEQGLAGASSTGELFF

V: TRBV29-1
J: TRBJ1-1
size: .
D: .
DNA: TGCAGCGTTGAAGGGCCGGTGAACACTGAAGCTTTCTTT
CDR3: CSVEGPVNTEAFF

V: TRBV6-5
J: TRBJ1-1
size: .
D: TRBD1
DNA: TGTGCCAGCAGTTACAGGGGGCGCACTGAAGCTTTCTTT
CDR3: CASSYRGRTEAFF

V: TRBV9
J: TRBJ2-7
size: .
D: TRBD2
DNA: TGTGCCAGCAGCGTGGGTAGCGGGGGGTTATACGAGCAGTACTTC
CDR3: CASSVGSGGLYEQYF

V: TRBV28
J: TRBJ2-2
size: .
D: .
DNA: TGTGCCAGCAGAACCAGGGTCGGGAACACCGGGGAGCTGTTTTTT
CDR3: CASRTRVGNTGELFF

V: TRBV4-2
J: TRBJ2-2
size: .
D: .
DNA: TGTGCCAGCAGCCACTACTTGAACACCGGGGAGCTGTTTTTT
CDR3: CASSHYLNTGELFF

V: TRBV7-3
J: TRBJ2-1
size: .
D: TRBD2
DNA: TGTGCCAGCAGCCCTACTAGCGGGGGGGCTTATGAGCAGTTCTTC
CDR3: CASSPTSGGAYEQFF

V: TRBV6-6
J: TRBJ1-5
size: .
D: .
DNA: TGTGCCAGCAGTTACTCGAAGGTGCAGCCCCAGCATTTT
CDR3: CASSYSKVQPQHF

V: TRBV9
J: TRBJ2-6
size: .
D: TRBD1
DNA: TGTGCCAGCGAGGGACAGGGGGCCAACGTCCTGACTTTC
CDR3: CASEGQGANVLTF

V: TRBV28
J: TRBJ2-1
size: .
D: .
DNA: TGTGCCAGCAGTTCATTCTCCTACAATGAGCAGTTCTTC
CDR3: CASSSFSYNEQFF

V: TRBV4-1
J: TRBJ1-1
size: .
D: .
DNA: TGCGCCAGCAGCCAAGATAAAAGGGGTGAAGCTTTCTTT
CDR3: CASSQDKRGEAFF

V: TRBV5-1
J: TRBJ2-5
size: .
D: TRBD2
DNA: TGCGCCAGCAGCTTACGGACTAGCGGGGAGGGAGAGACCCAGTACTTC
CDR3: CASSLRTSGEGETQYF

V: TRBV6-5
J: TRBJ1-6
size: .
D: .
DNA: TGTGCCACCACCTCGGAGGGCCTCCGATCACCCCTCCACTTT
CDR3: CATTSEGLRSPLHF

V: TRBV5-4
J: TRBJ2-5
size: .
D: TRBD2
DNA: TGTGCCAGCAGCTTGGTAGCGGGGGGGCGGGGAGAGACCCAGTACTTC
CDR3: CASSLVAGGRGETQYF

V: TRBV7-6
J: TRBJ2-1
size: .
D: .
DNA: TGTGCCAGCAGCTCGGGACTGTACAATGAGCAGTTCTTC
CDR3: CASSSGLYNEQFF

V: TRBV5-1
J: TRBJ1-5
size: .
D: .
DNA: TGCGCCAGCAGCTTAACAGGCCATCAGCCCCAGCATTTT
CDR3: CASSLTGHQPQHF

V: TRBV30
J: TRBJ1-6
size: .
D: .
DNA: TGTGCCTGGGGCAGGGGTGCTTCACCCCTCCACTTT
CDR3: CAWGRGASPLHF

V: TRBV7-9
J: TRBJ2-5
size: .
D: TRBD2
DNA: TGTGCCAGCAGCGGGACTAGCGTGAGAGAGACCCAGTACTTC
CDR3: CASSGTSVRETQYF

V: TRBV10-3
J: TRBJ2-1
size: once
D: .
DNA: TGTGCCATCAGGGACAGTCCCGCAGACAATGAGCAGTTCTTC
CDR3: CAIRDSPADNEQFF

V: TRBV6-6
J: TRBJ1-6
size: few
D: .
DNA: TGTGCCAGCAGCTACTATTCACCCCTCCACTTT
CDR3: CASSYYSPLHF

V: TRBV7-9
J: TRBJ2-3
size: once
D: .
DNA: TGTGCCAGCAGCTTAATGGCGGAAGATACGCAGTATTTT
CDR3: CASSLMAEDTQYF

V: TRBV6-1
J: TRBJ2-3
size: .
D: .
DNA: TGTGCCAGCAGTGAATTTCTCACAGATACGCAGTATTTT
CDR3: CASSEFLTDTQYF

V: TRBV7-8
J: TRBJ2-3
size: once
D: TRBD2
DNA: TGTGCCAGCACTTACCAGCGGGGGGGAGATACGCAGTATTTT
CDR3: CASTYQRGGDTQYF

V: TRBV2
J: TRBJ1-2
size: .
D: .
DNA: TGTGCCAGCAGCGAGGGGACATATGGCTACACCTTC
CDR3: CASSEGTYGYTF

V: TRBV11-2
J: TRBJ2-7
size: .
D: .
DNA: TGTGCCAGCAGCTTAGACAGGGGTTACGAGCAGTACTTC
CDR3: CASSLDRGYEQYF

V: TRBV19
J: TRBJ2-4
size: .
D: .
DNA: TGTGCCAGTAGTGTGAGGGTTGGCATTCAGTACTTC
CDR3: CASSVRVGIQYF

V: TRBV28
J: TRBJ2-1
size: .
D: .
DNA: TGTGCCAGCACCCGGGGGGCCGCCTACAATGAGCAGTTCTTC
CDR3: CASTRGAAYNEQFF

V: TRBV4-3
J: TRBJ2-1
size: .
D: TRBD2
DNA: TGCGCCAGCAGCCAAGATTCGGGACTAGGACTGAATGAGCAGTTCTTC
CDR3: CASSQDSGLGLNEQFF

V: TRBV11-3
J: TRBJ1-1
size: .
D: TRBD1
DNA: TGTGCCAGCAGCCCGAGGACAGGGGGCTACACTGAAGCTTTCTTT
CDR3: CASSPRTGGYTEAFF

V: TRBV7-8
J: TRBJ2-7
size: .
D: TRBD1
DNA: TGTGCCAGCAGCTTAATGAGACAGGGGAGCTCCTACGAGCAGTACTTC
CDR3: CASSLMRQGSSYEQYF

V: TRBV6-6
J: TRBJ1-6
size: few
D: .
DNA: TGTGCCAGCAGTTACTTAGGGGCCCCCCTCCACTTT
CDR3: CASSYLGAPLHF

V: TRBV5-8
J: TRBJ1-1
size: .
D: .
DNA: TGTGCCAGCAGCTTGGTCGGTGAAGCTTTCTTT
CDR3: CASSLVGEAFF

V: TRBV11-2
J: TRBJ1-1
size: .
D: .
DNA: TGTGCCAGCAGCTCAACTCCGGTTGAGAACACTGAAGCTTTCTTT
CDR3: CASSSTPVENTEAFF

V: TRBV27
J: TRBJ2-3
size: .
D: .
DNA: TGTGCCACCTCATGGAGGGGGGGAACAGATACGCAGTATTTT
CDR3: CATSWRGGTDTQYF

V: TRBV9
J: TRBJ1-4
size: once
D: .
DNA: TGTGCCAGCAGCGTAGGTACCGAAAACCCAAAACTGTTTTTT
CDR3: CASSVGTENPKLFF